This T cell receptor (beta chain) was captured in a study of beta chain features in type 1 diabetes. Study in general: All of the samples together had some 110 million sorted cells examined.

Overall study results and limits: With patients and controls alike, PCR might favor shorter templates to an equal degree. Within each of all four CD4+ subsets, Type 1 diabetes patients had TCRB CDR3s that were moderately but significantly shorter. VDJ junctions from type 1 diabetes patients carried fewer insertions and larger deletions.

The authors reverse transcribed all of the isolated RNA, so sequencing captured expressed TCRB transcripts. Here immunoSEQ multiplex PCR was the method, and the copy in TCRdb shows in-frame clones only, minus some. The sample holds roughly 150,000 clones, 9% seen once. This clone was observed a handful of times. Its antigen remains unidentified. Isolation of CD4+ naive, central memory, regulatory and stem cell-like memory cells was achieved by sorting via CD45RO/CCR7/CD25/CD127/CD95/CD27. V was cut by 1 base and J by 8 bases, with 15 bases left in between. Germline-derived CDR1 and CDR2 are SGDLS and YYNGEE. This CDR3 comprises 14 residues.

V is TRBV9 and J is TRBJ1-2, with D perhaps matching TRBD1 (5 bases). The sample consisted of central memory CD4+ T cells from blood. The clonotype was recovered from a woman younger than 45 with type 1 diabetes. The CDR3 loop is CASSVTPGPRGYTF. Here the CDR3 DNA reads TGTGCCAGCAGCGTAACTCCAGGGCCCAGGGGCTACACCTTC.